Listed here are 13 T cell receptor beta chains from one sample, sequenced in a study of T cell responses to AZD1222 COVID-19 vaccine. This table comes from immunoSEQ multiplex PCR, and its TCRdb copy is limited to in-frame clones, with some not included. The sample lists some 150,000 clones; around 92% were seen once. Sample: peripheral blood, taken on day 0 of AZD1222 vaccination. These receptors originate from an adult in good health.

The chain recombines TRBV4-1 with TRBJ2-1, with 8 bases lining up with TRBD2. After removal of 6 bases from V and 12 bases from J, the junction contained 13 bases not matched to a gene. The CDR3 has 14 amino acids. Germline V gene lookup returns CDR1 MGHRA and CDR2 YSYEKL. CDR3 in amino acids: CASRGVAGPRRQFF. The DNA for the CDR3 is TGCGCCAGCAGGGGGGTAGCGGGGCCCCGGAGGCAGTTCTTC.

The gene calls are TRBV11-2 and TRBJ1-2; 7 nucleotides align to TRBD1. The CDR3 loop spans 17 amino acids. Trimming cost V 1 base and J 8 bases; bases outside gene matches: 16. The germline CDR1 and CDR2 sequences are SGHAT and FQNNGV. The CDR3 coding sequence is TGTGCCAGCAGCTTAGGGCCGGGACAGACATACATTAGGGGCTACACCTTC. Translating it yields CASSLGPGQTYIRGYTF.

The chain couples TRBV2 to TRBJ1-4; D might be TRBD1 (6 bases). The CDR3 is 15 residues long. Deletions cut 4 bases from V and 2 bases from J, with 11 bases between. The germline V gene encodes CDR1 SNHLY and CDR2 FYNNEI. CDR3 sequence: CASSVGGATNEKLFF. CDR3 coding DNA: TGTGCCAGCAGTGTGGGGGGGGCTACTAATGAAAAACTGTTTTTT.

The chain is built from TRBV4-2 and TRBJ1-2, with TRBD1 identical over 8 bases. CDR1 LGHNA and CDR2 YNFKEQ come from the germline V gene. Unmatched junction bases numbered 11, after V lost 4 bases and J lost 4 bases. The CDR3 consists of 16 residues. The CDR3 region is CASSPVMTGVTYGYTF. The CDR3 DNA sequence: TGTGCCAGCAGCCCCGTAATGACAGGGGTCACCTATGGCTACACCTTC.

This sequence joins TRBV18 and TRBJ1-4; D not resolved. Trimming took 3 bases from V and 1 from J, leaving 6 bases between them. The germline gives CDR1 KGHSH, CDR2 LQKENI. The CDR3 runs to 14 residues. The CDR3 protein is CASSPGGTNEKLFF. Written as DNA, the CDR3 is TGTGCCAGCTCACCGGGTGGAACTAATGAAAAACTGTTTTTT.

The chain recombines TRBV5-1 with TRBJ2-2; 11 nucleotides align to TRBD1. The CDR3 contains 14 residues. The V gene end was trimmed by 4 bases and the J gene end by 6 bases; junction bases not matched to a gene: 2. Germline V gene sequence: CDR1 SGHRS, CDR2 YFSETQ. CDR3 sequence (DNA): TGCGCCAGCAGCCAGGGACAGGGGGCCGGGGAGCTGTTTTTT. Its protein product is CASSQGQGAGELFF.

The chain uses TRBV6-1 and TRBJ1-6, with D possibly TRBD1 on 6 matching bases. V lost 2 bases to trimming and J lost 6 bases, with 11 bases between them. Germline assignment: CDR1 MNHNS and CDR2 SASEGT. CDR3 size: 15 residues. The CDR3 DNA follows: TGTGCCAGCAGTGAATTAGGGGGGCTTAATTCACCCCTCCACTTT. Amino acids: CASSELGGLNSPLHF.

The chain links TRBV6-5 to TRBJ1-4; TRBD1 might be the D (5 bases). The germline V gene encodes CDR1 MNHEY and CDR2 SVGAGI. The CDR3 is made up of 16 amino acids. V was pared by 0 bases and J by 0 bases, with 8 bases between. CDR3 protein: CASSYSRGATNEKLFF. The DNA of the CDR3 is TGTGCCAGCAGTTACTCGAGGGGAGCAACTAATGAAAAACTGTTTTTT.

The chain is built from TRBV18 and TRBJ1-4; D gene ambiguous. Trimming took off 6 bases at V and 8 bases at J, with 16 bases between the two ends. CDR1 and CDR2 from the germline V gene are KGHSH and LQKENI. The CDR3 is 14 amino acids. CDR3 sequence: CASSPPGVGEKLFF. The CDR3 DNA is TGTGCCAGCTCGCCCCCTGGGGTAGGCGAAAAACTGTTTTTT.

J is TRBJ2-7 and V is TRBV12-3 or TRBV12-4, with D uncertain. V was cut by 2 bases and J by 6 bases, with 11 bases left in between. This CDR3 spans 13 amino acids. In DNA, the CDR3 is TGTGCCAGCAGTTTATCCGATTCGGGCGAGCAGTACTTC. This codes for CASSLSDSGEQYF.

A word on this clone: Other nucleotide sequences in the sample specify the same CDR3. The chain carries TRBV12-3 or TRBV12-4 and TRBJ1-1; possible D gene TRBD1, 6 bases. The CDR3 length is 13 residues. Deletions cut 3 bases from V and 4 bases from J, with 9 bases between. The CDR3 here is CASSLGGGTEAFF. CDR3 DNA sequence: TGTGCCAGCAGTTTGGGGGGCGGCACTGAAGCTTTCTTT.

This chain joins TRBV9 and TRBJ1-2, with D maybe TRBD1 (6 bases). The V gene's germline CDR1 is SGDLS and CDR2 YYNGEE. This CDR3 is built from 12 residues. The germline V and J ends were trimmed by 4 bases and 5 bases, with 9 bases remaining between them. The CDR3, as DNA: TGTGCCAGCAGCACAGGGCGTTATGGCTACACCTTC. Translation gives CASSTGRYGYTF. Full variable domain (missing parts from reference TRBV9 and TRBJ1-2): DSGVTQTPKHLITATGQRVTLRCSPRSGDLSVYWYQQSLDQGLQFLIQYYNGEERAKGNILERFSAQQFPDLHSELNLSSLELGDSALYFCASSTGRYGYTFGSGTRLTVV.

The J gene is TRBJ1-5, the V gene TRBV7-2; D remains ambiguous. The CDR3 has 15 amino acids. Germline V gene data show CDR1 as SGHTA and CDR2 as FQGNSA. V shed 1 base and J shed 2 bases, with 9 bases lying between them. The CDR3 DNA reads as TGTGCCAGCAGCTTAGTAGGTGGGGGCAATCAGCCCCAGCATTTT. Amino acids: CASSLVGGGNQPQHF.